A selection of T cell receptor beta chains follows, all from one sample in a study of shared clonotypes between healthy human individuals. Method: immunoSEQ multiplex PCR; TCRdb's copy keeps in-frame clones and lacks some. The repertoire holds 500,000 to 550,000 clones, with 95% to 97% as singletons. Sample: naive CD4+ T cells sorted from blood. Source of these receptors: a woman in her 30s in good health. The CDR3 runs from the conserved cysteine through the conserved F or W. A D gene is named only where the DNA matches it firmly. Only some rows state a clone size, as once, few, many or a class for expanded clones.

v_gene	d_gene	abundance	j_gene	CDR3aa	CDR3nt
TRBV6-1	TRBD2	.	TRBJ2-3	CASSLSGINTDTQYF	TGTGCCAGCAGTCTTAGCGGGATCAACACAGATACGCAGTATTTT
TRBV19	.	.	TRBJ2-2	CASIWNSGNTGELFF	TGTGCCAGTATATGGAATAGCGGGAACACCGGGGAGCTGTTTTTT
TRBV5-1	TRBD1	.	TRBJ2-3	CASSSTGGSTDTQYF	TGCGCCAGCAGCTCGACAGGGGGAAGCACAGATACGCAGTATTTT
TRBV28	TRBD1	.	TRBJ2-3	CASSPLRTGHETSTDTQYF	TGTGCCAGCAGTCCCCTCCGGACAGGGCACGAGACTAGCACAGATACGCAGTATTTT
TRBV5-4	TRBD1	.	TRBJ2-5	CASSPRDRRETQYF	TGTGCCAGCAGTCCCCGGGACAGGCGGGAGACCCAGTACTTC
TRBV21-1	.	.	TRBJ2-5	CASSKRGQETQYF	TGTGCCAGCAGCAAGAGGGGGCAAGAGACCCAGTACTTC
TRBV28	TRBD1	.	TRBJ1-2	CASSLTGVGGYTF	TGTGCCAGCAGTTTGACAGGGGTTGGTGGCTACACCTTC
TRBV19	.	.	TRBJ2-2	CASSRGVDTGELFF	TGTGCCAGTAGCAGGGGGGTCGACACCGGGGAGCTGTTTTTT
TRBV5-4	.	.	TRBJ2-3	CASSLDAGPRTDTQYF	TGTGCCAGCAGCTTGGATGCGGGACCTCGCACAGATACGCAGTATTTT
TRBV28	.	.	TRBJ1-1	CASGKTWAEAFF	TGTGCCAGCGGAAAGACGTGGGCTGAAGCTTTCTTT
TRBV10-3	.	.	TRBJ1-3	CAVSAGNTIYF	TGTGCCGTCAGTGCTGGAAACACCATATATTTT
TRBV6-4	.	.	TRBJ1-5	CASSEPRYSNQPQHF	TGTGCCAGCAGTGAGCCCAGGTATAGCAATCAGCCCCAGCATTTT
TRBV28	.	few	TRBJ1-2	CAGLSTYGYTF	TGTGCCGGTTTATCGACCTATGGCTACACCTTC
TRBV15	TRBD2	.	TRBJ2-1	CATSTFIRTSGNGNEQFF	TGTGCCACCAGCACCTTTATTAGGACTAGCGGGAATGGAAATGAGCAGTTCTTC
TRBV27	TRBD2	.	TRBJ2-1	CASSLSATRSGRAVNEQFF	TGTGCCAGCAGTTTATCGGCAACCCGTAGCGGGAGGGCCGTCAATGAGCAGTTCTTC
TRBV19	.	once	TRBJ2-7	CASSRTGSSYEQYF	TGTGCCAGTAGCCGGACTGGAAGCTCCTACGAGCAGTACTTC
TRBV28	.	.	TRBJ1-1	CASSPTRSLGAFF	TGTGCCAGCAGCCCCACCAGGTCGCTCGGAGCTTTCTTT
TRBV19	.	.	TRBJ2-7	CASRIADRAYEQYF	TGTGCCAGTAGAATCGCGGACAGAGCCTACGAGCAGTACTTC
TRBV10-1	TRBD2	once	TRBJ2-7	CASSEAGALSYEQYF	TGCGCCAGCAGTGAAGCGGGGGCCCTCTCCTACGAGCAGTACTTC
TRBV27	TRBD2	.	TRBJ2-7	CASSLLAGSFEQYF	TGTGCCAGCAGTTTACTAGCGGGTTCGTTCGAGCAGTACTTC
TRBV11-2	.	.	TRBJ2-2	CASRRETGNTGELFF	TGTGCCAGCCGGAGGGAGACAGGAAACACCGGGGAGCTGTTTTTT
TRBV19	.	.	TRBJ1-5	CASRGGNQPQHF	TGTGCCAGTAGGGGGGGGAATCAGCCCCAGCATTTT
TRBV5-1	TRBD1	.	TRBJ1-1	CASSGGQAGVNTEAFF	TGCGCCAGCAGCGGCGGACAGGCAGGGGTGAACACTGAAGCTTTCTTT
TRBV2	.	once	TRBJ1-3	CASSDTGGPRSGNTIYF	TGTGCCAGCAGTGATACCGGGGGGCCTCGCTCTGGAAACACCATATATTTT
TRBV19	.	.	TRBJ2-7	CASSIGWRAPPAEQYF	TGTGCCAGTAGTATAGGATGGAGGGCCCCGCCGGCCGAGCAGTACTTC
TRBV15	.	.	TRBJ2-5	CATSRDLGPQETQYF	TGTGCCACCAGCAGAGATTTAGGGCCTCAAGAGACCCAGTACTTC
TRBV7-2	TRBD1	.	TRBJ1-1	CASSHDRGSRNTEAFF	TGTGCCAGCAGCCATGACAGGGGGAGTCGGAACACTGAAGCTTTCTTT
TRBV5-4	.	once	TRBJ2-7	CASSSDRRGYEQYF	TGTGCCAGCAGCTCCGACAGGAGAGGCTACGAGCAGTACTTC
TRBV6-4	.	.	TRBJ1-2	CASSPGNAEGYTF	TGTGCCAGCAGTCCCGGGAACGCAGAGGGCTACACCTTC
TRBV18	TRBD1	.	TRBJ1-1	CASSSAGTGPNTEAFF	TGTGCCAGCTCTTCGGCAGGGACAGGGCCAAACACTGAAGCTTTCTTT
TRBV11-2	.	.	TRBJ2-7	CASSPPGVASIYEQYF	TGTGCCAGCAGCCCACCTGGAGTAGCGTCAATCTACGAGCAGTACTTC
TRBV7-9	.	once	TRBJ2-7	CASSLGYLGPLDEQYF	TGTGCCAGCAGCTTGGGGTATCTGGGCCCCTTGGACGAGCAGTACTTC
TRBV21-1	.	.	TRBJ1-5	CASSKIACRNQPQHF	TGTGCCAGCAGCAAAATCGCGTGCAGAAATCAGCCCCAGCATTTT
TRBV30	.	once	TRBJ1-1	CAWSIQGGFGAFF	TGTGCCTGGAGTATACAGGGAGGTTTCGGAGCTTTCTTT
TRBV2	.	.	TRBJ2-7	CASNPVRGVEQYF	TGTGCCAGCAACCCCGTAAGGGGAGTCGAGCAGTACTTC